The rows below give T cell receptor beta chains drawn from one sample of a study of cytomegalovirus exposure and HLA in healthy donors. Profiled with immunoSEQ multiplex PCR; TCRdb holds only in-frame clones, not every one. The table includes approximately 280,000 clones, over 85% detected once. The sample taken for sequencing was PBMCs. The source of these receptors is a woman younger than 30 in good health and CMV-seronegative. CDR3s include the opening cysteine and the closing phenylalanine or tryptophan. A D gene is named only where the DNA matches it firmly. Part of the rows lack a size; the others show once, few, many or a class for expanded clones.

clone_size | j_call | v_call | d_call | cdr3_aa | cdr3_nt
once | TRBJ1-1 | TRBV2 | TRBD1 | CASVRQGLNTEAFF | TGTGCCAGCGTTAGACAGGGCTTGAACACTGAAGCTTTCTTT
NA | TRBJ2-5 | TRBV18 | TRBD1 | CASSTDREEAQYF | TGTGCCAGCTCGACGGACAGGGAAGAGGCCCAGTACTTC
NA | TRBJ1-1 | TRBV5-6 | TRBD1 | CASSPTRGRGQSVTEAFF | TGTGCCAGCAGCCCTACCCGAGGCAGGGGGCAAAGCGTCACTGAAGCTTTCTTT
once | TRBJ1-2 | TRBV6-5 | TRBD1 | CASSKSPQGAAGYTF | TGTGCCAGCAGTAAATCACCACAGGGGGCCGCGGGCTACACCTTC
medium-sized | TRBJ1-1 | TRBV11-2 | NA | CASSLLKGGYTEAFF | TGTGCCAGCAGCTTACTCAAGGGAGGGTACACTGAAGCTTTCTTT
NA | TRBJ1-2 | TRBV29-1 | TRBD1 | CSVEGNRDRVSRGYTF | TGCAGCGTTGAGGGAAACCGGGACAGGGTCTCTCGCGGCTACACCTTC
NA | TRBJ1-5 | TRBV5-6 | TRBD1 | CASSARRTGGASNQPQHF | TGTGCCAGCAGCGCACGACGGACAGGGGGCGCGAGCAATCAGCCCCAGCATTTT
NA | TRBJ2-7 | TRBV27 | NA | CASSLSGGYEQYF | TGTGCCAGCAGTTTATCGGGGGGCTACGAGCAGTACTTC
NA | TRBJ2-1 | TRBV11-2 | NA | CASRRPGLPNNEQFF | TGTGCCAGCAGGCGTCCGGGACTTCCAAACAATGAGCAGTTCTTC
NA | TRBJ1-2 | TRBV5-8 | NA | CASSLDSRVSGYTF | TGTGCCAGCAGCTTGGACAGCAGGGTTTCTGGCTACACCTTC
NA | TRBJ2-7 | TRBV5-6 | NA | CASSFDPGGSNEQYF | TGTGCCAGCAGCTTCGATCCAGGAGGGAGCAACGAGCAGTACTTC
NA | TRBJ1-2 | TRBV5-1 | NA | CASSLAQAYGYTF | TGCGCCAGCAGCTTGGCCCAGGCATATGGCTACACCTTC
NA | TRBJ2-1 | TRBV27 | NA | CASSLGRWGEQFF | TGTGCCAGCAGTTTAGGGAGGTGGGGTGAGCAGTTCTTC
once | TRBJ1-6 | TRBV19 | TRBD1 | CASSKQGQDSPLHF | TGTGCCAGTAGTAAACAGGGGCAGGATTCACCCCTCCACTTT
NA | TRBJ2-7 | TRBV6-1 | NA | CASTGQAYEQYF | TGTGCCAGCACTGGGCAGGCCTACGAGCAGTACTTC
NA | TRBJ1-2 | TRBV19 | TRBD1 | CASSDRAGYGYTF | TGTGCCAGTAGTGACAGGGCTGGCTATGGCTACACCTTC
NA | TRBJ2-1 | TRBV29-1 | TRBD2 | CSVEGAGASYNEQFF | TGCAGCGTTGAAGGAGCGGGGGCCTCCTACAATGAGCAGTTCTTC
NA | TRBJ1-3 | TRBV9 | NA | CASSVGQGYSGNTIYF | TGTGCCAGCAGCGTAGGGCAGGGATACTCTGGAAACACCATATATTTT
NA | TRBJ2-1 | TRBV7-3 | TRBD2 | CASSLRASGEDEQFF | TGTGCCAGCAGCTTAAGGGCTAGCGGGGAGGATGAGCAGTTCTTC
NA | TRBJ2-3 | TRBV2 | NA | CASRGVSDTQYF | TGTGCCAGCAGAGGGGTATCAGATACGCAGTATTTT
NA | TRBJ1-1 | TRBV10-3 | TRBD1 | CAISELYRGGTEAFF | TGTGCCATCAGTGAGTTATACAGGGGGGGCACTGAAGCTTTCTTT
NA | TRBJ1-5 | TRBV7-2 | TRBD1 | CASSLGAGQGDNQPQHF | TGTGCCAGCAGCTTAGGGGCGGGCCAGGGGGATAATCAGCCCCAGCATTTT
NA | TRBJ2-3 | TRBV20-1 | TRBD2 | CSAGGGDTQYF | TGCAGTGCAGGCGGGGGGGATACGCAGTATTTT
NA | TRBJ1-1 | TRBV9 | TRBD1 | CASSGTGTGEAFF | TGTGCCAGCAGCGGGACAGGGACTGGCGAAGCTTTCTTT
NA | TRBJ2-7 | TRBV6-6 | NA | CASSYGGKSSYEQYF | TGTGCCAGCAGTTACGGGGGCAAGAGCTCCTACGAGCAGTACTTC
NA | TRBJ1-2 | TRBV5-4 | NA | CASSLAEPDGYTF | TGTGCCAGCAGCTTGGCGGAGCCGGATGGCTACACCTTC
NA | TRBJ1-5 | TRBV9 | NA | CASSVSSNQPQHF | TGTGCCAGCAGCGTCAGTAGCAATCAGCCCCAGCATTTT
NA | TRBJ1-3 | TRBV30 | NA | CAWIPGGGNTIYF | TGTGCCTGGATTCCGGGAGGAGGAAACACCATATATTTT
NA | TRBJ1-5 | TRBV7-9 | NA | CASSLARHGGNQPQHF | TGTGCCAGCAGCTTAGCCCGACATGGTGGCAATCAGCCCCAGCATTTT
NA | TRBJ2-7 | TRBV5-1 | NA | CASSLEADRPSSYEQYF | TGCGCCAGCAGCTTAGAGGCTGACAGGCCTAGCTCCTACGAGCAGTACTTC
NA | TRBJ2-3 | TRBV7-3 | NA | CASSLTGGLTDTQYF | TGTGCCAGCAGCTTAACGGGGGGGCTCACAGATACGCAGTATTTT
NA | TRBJ2-1 | TRBV21-1 | NA | CASSVGQGKPYNEQFF | TGTGCCAGCAGCGTAGGACAGGGGAAGCCCTACAATGAGCAGTTCTTC
few | TRBJ2-1 | TRBV30 | TRBD2 | CAWSVTELAPRTNEQFF | TGTGCCTGGAGTGTCACTGAACTAGCGCCCCGGACGAATGAGCAGTTCTTC
NA | TRBJ2-2 | TRBV4-1 | TRBD1 | CASSQPHGQGVGELFF | TGCGCCAGCAGCCAACCTCACGGACAGGGGGTCGGGGAGCTGTTTTTT
NA | TRBJ1-3 | TRBV6-5 | NA | CASSYARSGNTIYF | TGTGCCAGCAGTTACGCGCGCTCTGGAAACACCATATATTTT
NA | TRBJ2-5 | TRBV11-2 | TRBD2 | CASKIAGGEETQYF | TGTGCCAGCAAAATAGCGGGGGGGGAAGAGACCCAGTACTTC
NA | TRBJ2-3 | TRBV6-4 | TRBD2 | CASSGGGATDTQYF | TGTGCCAGCAGTGGCGGGGGGGCCACAGATACGCAGTATTTT
NA | TRBJ1-3 | TRBV6-5 | NA | CASRGGFSGNTIYF | TGTGCCAGCAGAGGCGGCTTCTCTGGAAACACCATATATTTT
NA | TRBJ1-2 | TRBV10-3 | TRBD1 | CATGPGQGVNGYTF | TGTGCCACCGGCCCGGGACAGGGGGTAAATGGCTACACCTTC
NA | TRBJ2-1 | TRBV19 | TRBD2 | CASSTSGGNEQFF | TGTGCCAGTAGTACTAGCGGGGGGAATGAGCAGTTCTTC
NA | TRBJ1-6 | TRBV18 | NA | CASSPRADYNSPLHF | TGTGCCAGCTCCCCACGGGCAGATTATAATTCACCCCTCCACTTT
NA | TRBJ2-1 | TRBV5-1 | NA | CASSSRGNNEQFF | TGCGCCAGCAGCTCCAGGGGAAACAATGAGCAGTTCTTC
NA | TRBJ2-5 | TRBV6-5 | TRBD2 | CASSLRGGGETQYF | TGTGCCAGCAGCCTCCGGGGGGGAGGGGAGACCCAGTACTTC
NA | TRBJ2-3 | TRBV11-3 | NA | CASSLAPTGAMGTQYF | TGTGCCAGCAGCTTAGCCCCCACAGGTGCGATGGGTACGCAGTATTTT
NA | TRBJ1-1 | TRBV2 | TRBD1 | CASRMSRGPLVTEAFF | TGTGCCAGCAGGATGTCCAGGGGGCCTCTGGTCACTGAAGCTTTCTTT
NA | TRBJ1-4 | TRBV30 | TRBD1 | CAWSGTEHEKLFF | TGTGCCTGGAGCGGGACAGAACATGAAAAACTGTTTTTT
NA | TRBJ1-2 | TRBV6-6 | NA | CASSYPGQYGYTF | TGTGCCAGCAGTTACCCTGGACAGTATGGCTACACCTTC
NA | TRBJ2-7 | TRBV30 | TRBD1 | CAWSTGVAYEQYF | TGTGCCTGGTCCACAGGGGTTGCCTACGAGCAGTACTTC
NA | TRBJ2-7 | TRBV5-1 | NA | CASSFSGDSYEQYF | TGCGCCAGCAGCTTTAGCGGGGACAGTTACGAGCAGTACTTC